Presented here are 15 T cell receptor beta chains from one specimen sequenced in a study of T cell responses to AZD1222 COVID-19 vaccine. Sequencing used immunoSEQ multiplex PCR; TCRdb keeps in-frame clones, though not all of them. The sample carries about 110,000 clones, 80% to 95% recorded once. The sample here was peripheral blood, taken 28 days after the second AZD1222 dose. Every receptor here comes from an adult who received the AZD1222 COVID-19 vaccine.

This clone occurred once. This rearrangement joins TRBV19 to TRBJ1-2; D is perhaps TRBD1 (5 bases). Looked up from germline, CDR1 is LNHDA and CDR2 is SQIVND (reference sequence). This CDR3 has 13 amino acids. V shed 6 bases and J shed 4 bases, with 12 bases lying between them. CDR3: CASSQRGGYGYTF. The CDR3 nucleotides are TGTGCCAGTAGCCAAAGGGGTGGCTATGGCTACACCTTC.

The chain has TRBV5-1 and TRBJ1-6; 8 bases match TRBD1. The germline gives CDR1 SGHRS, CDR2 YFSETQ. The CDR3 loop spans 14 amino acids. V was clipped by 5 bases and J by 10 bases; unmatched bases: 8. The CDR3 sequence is CASSKETGESPLHF. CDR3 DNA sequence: TGCGCCAGCAGTAAGGAGACAGGGGAATCACCCCTCCACTTT.

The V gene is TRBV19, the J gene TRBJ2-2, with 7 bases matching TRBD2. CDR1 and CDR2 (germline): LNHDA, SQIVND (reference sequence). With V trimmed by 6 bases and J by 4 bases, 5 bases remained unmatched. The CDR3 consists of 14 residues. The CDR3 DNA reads TGTGCCAGTAGCTGGGGGGAGGGCACCGGGGAGCTGTTTTTT. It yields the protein CASSWGEGTGELFF.

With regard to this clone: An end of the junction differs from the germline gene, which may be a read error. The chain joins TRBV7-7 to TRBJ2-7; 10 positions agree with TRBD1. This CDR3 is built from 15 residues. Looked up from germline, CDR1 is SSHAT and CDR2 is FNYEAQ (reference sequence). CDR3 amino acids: CASSVDRGRTYEQYF. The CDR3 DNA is TGTGCTAGCAGCGTAGACAGGGGGCGAACCTACGAGCAGTACTTC.

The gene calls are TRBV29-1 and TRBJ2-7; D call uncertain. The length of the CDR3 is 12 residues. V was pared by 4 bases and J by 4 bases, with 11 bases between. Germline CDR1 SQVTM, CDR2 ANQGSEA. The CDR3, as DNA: TGCAGCGTTGTCCTAGACCATTACGAGCAGTACTTC. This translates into CSVVLDHYEQYF.

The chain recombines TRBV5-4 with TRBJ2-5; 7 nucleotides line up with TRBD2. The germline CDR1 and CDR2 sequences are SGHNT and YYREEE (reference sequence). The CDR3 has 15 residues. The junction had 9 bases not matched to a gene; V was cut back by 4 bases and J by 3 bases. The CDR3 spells CASSRGLRGEETQYF. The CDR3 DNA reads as TGTGCCAGCAGCAGGGGACTAAGGGGTGAAGAGACCCAGTACTTC.

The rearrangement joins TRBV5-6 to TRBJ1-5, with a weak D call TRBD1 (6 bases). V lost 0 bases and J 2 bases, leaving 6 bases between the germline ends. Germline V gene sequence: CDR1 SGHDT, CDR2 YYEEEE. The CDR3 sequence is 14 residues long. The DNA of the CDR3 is TGTGCCAGCAGCTTGGGGACAGGCAATCAGCCCCAGCATTTT. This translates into CASSLGTGNQPQHF.

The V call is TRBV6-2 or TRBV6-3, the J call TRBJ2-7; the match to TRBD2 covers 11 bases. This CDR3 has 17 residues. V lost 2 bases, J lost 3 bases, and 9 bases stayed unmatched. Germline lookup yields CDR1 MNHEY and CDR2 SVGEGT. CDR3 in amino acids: CASSYTYSGRDRYEQYF. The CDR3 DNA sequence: TGTGCCAGCAGTTACACGTATAGCGGGAGGGATCGCTACGAGCAGTACTTC.

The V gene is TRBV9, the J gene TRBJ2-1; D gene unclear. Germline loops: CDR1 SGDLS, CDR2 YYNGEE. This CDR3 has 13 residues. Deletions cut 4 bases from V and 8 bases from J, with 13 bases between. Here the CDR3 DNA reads TGTGCCAGCAGCTACTGGTCGGGCGATGAGCAGTTCTTC. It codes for CASSYWSGDEQFF.

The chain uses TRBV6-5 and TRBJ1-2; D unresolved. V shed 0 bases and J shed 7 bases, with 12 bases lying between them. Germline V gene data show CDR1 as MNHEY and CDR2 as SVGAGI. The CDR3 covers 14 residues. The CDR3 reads CASSYSAASGGYTF. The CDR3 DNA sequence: TGTGCCAGCAGTTACTCAGCGGCGTCGGGTGGCTACACCTTC.

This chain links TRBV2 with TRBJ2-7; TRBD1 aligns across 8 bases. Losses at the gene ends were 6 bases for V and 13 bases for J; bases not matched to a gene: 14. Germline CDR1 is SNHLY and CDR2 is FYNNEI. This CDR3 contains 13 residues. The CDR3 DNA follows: TGTGCCAGCAGCTGGGACAGGCCCTTAGGAGCTTACTTC. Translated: CASSWDRPLGAYF.

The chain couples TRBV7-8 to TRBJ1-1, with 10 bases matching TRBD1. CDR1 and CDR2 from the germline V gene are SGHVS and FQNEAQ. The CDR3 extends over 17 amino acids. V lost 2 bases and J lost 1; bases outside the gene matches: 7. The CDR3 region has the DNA TGTGCCAGCAGCTTACTACCGGGACAGGGGCCGAACACTGAAGCTTTCTTT. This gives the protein CASSLLPGQGPNTEAFF.

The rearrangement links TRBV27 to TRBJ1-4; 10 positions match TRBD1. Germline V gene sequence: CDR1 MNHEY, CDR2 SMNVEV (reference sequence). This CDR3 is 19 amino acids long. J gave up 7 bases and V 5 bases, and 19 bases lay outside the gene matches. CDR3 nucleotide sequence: TGTGCCAGCAGTCGGCTCGGGTCTGGGACAGGGGAAGTGGTTGAAAAACTGTTTTTT. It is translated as CASSRLGSGTGEVVEKLFF.

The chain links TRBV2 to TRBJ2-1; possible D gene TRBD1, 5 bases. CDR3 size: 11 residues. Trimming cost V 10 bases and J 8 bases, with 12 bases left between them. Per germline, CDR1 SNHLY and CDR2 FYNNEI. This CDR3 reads CATPQGDEQFF. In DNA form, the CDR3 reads TGTGCCACCCCTCAGGGCGATGAGCAGTTCTTC.

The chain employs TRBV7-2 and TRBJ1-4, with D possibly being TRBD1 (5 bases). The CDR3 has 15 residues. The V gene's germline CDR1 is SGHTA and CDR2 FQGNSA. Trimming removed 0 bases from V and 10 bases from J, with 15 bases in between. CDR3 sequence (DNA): TGTGCCAGCAGCTTAGCGGGTTTGTCGCAGGGAAAACTGTTTTTT. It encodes CASSLAGLSQGKLFF.